Presented here are 18 T cell receptor beta chains from one specimen sequenced in a study of Graves' ophthalmopathy and Graves' hyperthyroidism. RNA transcripts yielded amplified TCR beta CDR3 regions. After a first-round RT-PCR with HTBI primers, a second-round multiplex PCR was run. TCRdb re-derived calls from the multiplex PCR reads in MiXCR, one entry per CDR3 protein. The table lists over a million distinct CDR3 sequences, approximately 35% of them singletons. The sequenced material came from peripheral blood or thyroid tissue (not recorded which). The receptors derive from an adult man with Graves' hyperthyroidism.

The table lists this clonotype with many counts. V gene TRBV5-6 combines with J gene TRBJ1-5; perhaps TRBD1 as D (6 bases). Looked up from germline, CDR1 is SGHDT and CDR2 is YYEEEE. With 3 bases removed from V and 4 bases from J, the gap between germline ends came to 11 bases. The CDR3 totals 14 residues. This CDR3 is CASSSWTANQPQHF. CDR3 nucleotide sequence: TGTGCCAGCAGCTCATGGACAGCAAATCAGCCCCAGCATTTT.

This clonotype was seen at least ten times. The conserved phenylalanine or tryptophan is not found at the CDR3 terminus, so this likely reflects a read error. The DNA is left out, because the CDR3 cannot be placed on it with certainty; the CDR3 is given as TCRdb lists it. V usage is TRBV6-2 or TRBV6-3 and J usage is TRBJ1-2. CDR1 is MNHEY and CDR2 is SVGEGT in the germline V gene. Counting both end residues, the CDR3 totals 11 amino acids. The CDR3 reads CASSYPGRRLV.

This clonotype came up many times. This sequence joins TRBV20-1 and TRBJ2-2; no definite D call. Per the germline V gene, CDR1 is DFQATT and CDR2 is SNEGSKA (reference sequence). Trimming stripped 4 bases from V and 0 bases from J, with 15 bases between. This CDR3 is 16 amino acids long. The CDR3 is CSATRWVSTNTGELFF. The CDR3 DNA reads as TGCAGTGCTACCCGGTGGGTCTCCACGAACACCGGGGAGCTGTTTTTT.

This clonotype has more than one count but fewer than ten. CDR3 protein: CAISGGQLATNEKLFF. The CDR3 DNA reads TGTGCCATCAGTGGGGGACAGCTCGCAACTAATGAAAAACTGTTTTTT. The gene calls are TRBV10-3 and TRBJ1-4; 7 bases fit TRBD1. The CDR3 sequence is 16 residues long. From germline, CDR1 is ENHRY and CDR2 SYGVKD. Losses at the gene ends were 4 bases for V and 0 bases for J; bases not matched to a gene: 5.

The table lists this clonotype with many counts. The V gene is TRBV25-1, the J gene TRBJ2-6, with a possible D match to TRBD1 (5 bases). There are 15 residues in the CDR3. Trimming removed 5 bases at V and 1 base at J, with 9 bases between. Looked up from germline, CDR1 is MGHDK and CDR2 is SYGVNS. The CDR3 sequence: CASSRQNSGANVLTF. The CDR3 region has the DNA TGTGCCAGCAGTAGACAGAATTCTGGGGCCAACGTCCTGACTTTC.

This clonotype was detected ten times or more. J is TRBJ1-5 and V is TRBV19; possibly TRBD1 for D (5 bases). Germline loops: CDR1 LNHDA, CDR2 SQIVND (reference sequence). The CDR3 length is 14 residues. Between the trimmed V and J ends, which lost 4 bases and 4 bases, there was a span of 11 bases. CDR3 DNA sequence: TGTGCCAGTAGTACGGGGGTTGAAAATCAGCCCCAGCATTTT. Its translation: CASSTGVENQPQHF.

This clonotype was observed at least ten times. V usage is TRBV24-1 and J usage is TRBJ2-7, with TRBD1 identical over 8 bases. The CDR3 covers 15 residues. J was trimmed by 3 bases and V by 4 bases; bases with no gene match: 7. CDR1 and CDR2 (germline): KGHDR, SFDVKD. The CDR3 region has the DNA TGTGCCACCAGTGAGTCCGGGACAGGACACTACGAGCAGTACTTC. Amino acids: CATSESGTGHYEQYF.

This sequence joins TRBV2 and TRBJ2-2, with 16 bases aligning to TRBD2. The V segment lost 9 bases and the J segment 4 bases; nucleotides outside the gene matches: 8. Germline CDR1 SNHLY, CDR2 FYNNEI. The CDR3 has 17 residues. The CDR3 DNA is TGTGCCAGACGGGGACTAGCGGGAGGGCTGAGCACCGGGGAGCTGTTTTTT. Its translation is CARRGLAGGLSTGELFF.

This chain connects TRBV24-1 to TRBJ2-2; D gene uncertain. The V end was cut by 6 bases, the J end by 1 base, with 11 bases between. The CDR3 extends over 15 amino acids. Looked up from germline, CDR1 is KGHDR and CDR2 is SFDVKD. The chain's CDR3 is CATSSEVLNTGELFF. The CDR3 DNA follows: TGTGCCACCAGTTCCGAGGTTTTGAACACCGGGGAGCTGTTTTTT.

V and J are TRBV25-1 and TRBJ2-2, with 9 bases that match TRBD1. CDR3 length: 20 residues. The germline V gene encodes CDR1 MGHDK and CDR2 SYGVNS. Trimming at V came to 8 bases and at J to 2 bases, leaving 21 bases not matched to a gene. CDR3 bases: TGTGCCAGCGTTGCTGGGGACAGGGTTATGGCCATCCCCAACACCGGGGAGCTGTTTTTT. It is translated as CASVAGDRVMAIPNTGELFF. The complete variable domain, with remaining parts taken from reference TRBV25-1 and TRBJ2-2, reads EADIYQTPRYLVIGTGKKITLECSQTMGHDKMYWYQQDPGMELHLIHYSYGVNSTEKGDLSSESTVSRIRTEHFPLTLESARPSHTSQYLCASVAGDRVMAIPNTGELFFGEGSRLTVL.

The rearrangement joins TRBV12-3 or TRBV12-4 to TRBJ1-1, with 8 bases identical to TRBD1. Trimming removed 5 bases from V and 0 bases from J; junction bases left unmatched: 8. The CDR3 covers 16 residues. The CDR3 sequence: CASSEDRGEMNTEAFF. In DNA form, the CDR3 reads TGTGCCAGCAGTGAAGACAGGGGAGAGATGAACACTGAAGCTTTCTTT.

In nucleotides, the CDR3 is TGTGCCAGCAGCCGAGTCACAGGCGTCACCTCTGGAAACACCATATATTTT. As protein: CASSRVTGVTSGNTIYF. The chain couples TRBV14 to TRBJ1-3, with D possibly being TRBD1 (5 bases). Trimming removed 4 bases at V and 0 bases at J, with 16 bases between. Germline V lookup: CDR1 SGHDN, CDR2 FVKESK. The CDR3 contains 17 residues.

This clonotype was seen many times. The chain carries TRBV7-2 and TRBJ1-5; maybe TRBD1 (6 bases). CDR1 and CDR2 from the germline V gene are SGHTA and FQGNSA. The V gene lost 0 bases and the J gene lost 4 bases, with 10 bases spanning the gap. The CDR3 extends over 15 amino acids. The chain's CDR3 is CASSLARGSNQPQHF. The CDR3 DNA reads as TGTGCCAGCAGCTTAGCAAGGGGGTCAAATCAGCCCCAGCATTTT.

The table lists this clonotype with many counts. The chain is built from TRBV14 and TRBJ2-7; the match to TRBD2 covers 7 bases. This CDR3 is 15 amino acids long. Germline CDR1 reads SGHDN; CDR2 reads FVKESK. After removal of 0 bases from V and 2 bases from J, the junction contained 4 bases not matched to a gene. CDR3 loop: CASSQEWGGTYEQYF. The CDR3 DNA reads TGTGCCAGCAGCCAAGAGTGGGGGGGAACCTACGAGCAGTACTTC. The full variable domain, in which reference TRBV14 and TRBJ2-7 provide the parts outside the CDR3, is EAGVTQFPSHSVIEKGQTVTLRCDPISGHDNLYWYRRVMGKEIKFLLHFVKESKQDESGMPNNRFLAERTGGTYSTLKVQPAELEDSGVYFCASSQEWGGTYEQYFGPGTRLTVT.

The sample holds many counts of this clonotype. The chain carries TRBV7-8 and TRBJ2-5; D is perhaps TRBD2 (5 bases). Germline CDR1 SGHVS, CDR2 FQNEAQ. This CDR3 has 13 residues. Trimming took 4 bases from V and 7 from J, leaving 13 bases between them. As DNA, the CDR3 is TGTGCCAGCAGCTCTCGACCCGAGGGGACCCAGTACTTC. As protein: CASSSRPEGTQYF.

This clonotype was counted many times. The chain recombines TRBV13 with TRBJ2-5; no definite D call. Trimming took off 1 base at V and 0 bases at J, with 12 bases between the two ends. In germline, CDR1 is PRHDT, CDR2 FYEKMQ (reference sequence). There are 16 residues in the CDR3. The CDR3 DNA sequence: TGTGCCAGCAGCTTAGTGGCAGACTCGTACCAAGAGACCCAGTACTTC. Its protein is CASSLVADSYQETQYF.

Remarks on this clonotype: A much larger clone differs from this one at a single base, so this may be a read error. The chain recombines TRBV7-8 with TRBJ1-6, with D hard to call. Per germline, CDR1 SGHVS and CDR2 FQNEAQ. The CDR3 totals 16 residues. Between the trimmed V and J ends, which lost 0 bases and 3 bases, there was a span of 9 bases. CDR3 nucleotides: TGTGCCAGCAGCTTAGCTTCCCGGGGCTATAATTCACCCCTCCACTTT. Translated, it gives CASSLASRGYNSPLHF.

This clonotype has ten or more counts. This chain connects TRBV29-1 to TRBJ2-7, with a tentative D call TRBD1 (5 bases). Between the trimmed V and J ends, which lost 4 bases and 3 bases, there was a span of 13 bases. The germline CDR1 and CDR2 sequences are SQVTM and ANQGSEA. CDR3 length: 13 amino acids. CDR3 DNA sequence: TGCAGCGTTGCAGAACTAAGGGGCTACGAGCAGTACTTC. Protein: CSVAELRGYEQYF.